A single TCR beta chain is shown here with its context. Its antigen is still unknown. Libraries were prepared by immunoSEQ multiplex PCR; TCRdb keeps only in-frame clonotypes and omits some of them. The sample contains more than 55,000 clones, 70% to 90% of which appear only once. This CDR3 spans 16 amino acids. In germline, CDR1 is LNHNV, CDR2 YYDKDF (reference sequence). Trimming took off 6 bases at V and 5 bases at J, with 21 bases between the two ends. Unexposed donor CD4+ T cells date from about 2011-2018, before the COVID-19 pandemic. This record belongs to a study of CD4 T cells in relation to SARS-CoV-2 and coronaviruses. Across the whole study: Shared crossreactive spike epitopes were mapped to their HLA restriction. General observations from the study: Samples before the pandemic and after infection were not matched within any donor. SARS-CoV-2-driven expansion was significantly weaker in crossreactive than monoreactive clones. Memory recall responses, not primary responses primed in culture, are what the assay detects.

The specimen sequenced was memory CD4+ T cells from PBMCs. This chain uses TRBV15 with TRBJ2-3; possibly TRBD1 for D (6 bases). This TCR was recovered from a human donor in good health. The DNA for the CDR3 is TGTGCCACCAGAAAAGAAGAACAGGGTTATGGAGATACGCAGTATTTT. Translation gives CATRKEEQGYGDTQYF.